This entry features one T cell receptor (beta chain) sequence. Original handling: Nucleated cell counts were estimated from reference gene primer amplification. The repertoire was sequenced with immunoSEQ multiplex PCR; TCRdb's copy has only in-frame clones and lacks some. The V and J calls and the clone size are those of that table, but D and trimming were determined from the DNA. The data contain 380,000 or so clones, roughly 90% of them singletons. Trimming cost V 3 bases and J 6 bases; bases outside gene matches: 13. The CDR3 runs 16 residues. CDR1 is SQVTM, CDR2 ANQGSEA, per germline. This record belongs to a study of blood T cell repertoires in COVID-19. Across the whole study: There were acute and convalescent COVID-19 samples, and they came from the United States, Italy and Spain. PBMCs, B-cell-depleted T cells, or T cells provided the cDNA or gDNA that made up the material.

The rearrangement links TRBV29-1 to TRBJ2-1; 8 bases line up with TRBD1. Sequenced sample: peripheral blood. This receptor was identified in a man aged 40-50 years with acute or convalescent COVID-19. The CDR3 DNA sequence: TGCAGCGTTGAGAAGTCGGGGACAGGAGTCATCAATGAGCAGTTCTTC. The encoded protein is CSVEKSGTGVINEQFF.